These 30 T cell receptor beta chains originate from one sample sequenced in a study of response to subunit inactivated influenza vaccine. TCRdb recomputed calls from the RT-PCR reads with MiXCR, one row per CDR3 protein. Among 530,000 or so distinct CDR3 sequences, 12% to 15% were seen once, and the ten largest hold 11%. The specimen was PBMCs from blood, collected 12 days after vaccination. These receptor sequences come from a middle-aged man who received an inactivated influenza vaccine.

The gene calls are TRBV5-5 and TRBJ2-5, with 11 bases identical to TRBD1. V lost 4 bases and J lost 5; bases outside the gene matches: 7. The CDR3 loop spans 15 amino acids. The germline V gene has CDR1 SGHKS and CDR2 YYEKEE (reference sequence). CDR3 sequence: CASSVGQGAIETQYF. Here the CDR3 DNA reads TGTGCCAGCAGCGTAGGACAGGGGGCGATTGAGACCCAGTACTTC.

Only a few counts were recorded for this clonotype. The chain recombines TRBV4-3 with TRBJ1-3, with D uncertain. The CDR3 sequence is 17 residues long. Trimming cost V 0 bases and J 3 bases, with 15 bases left between them. Germline-derived CDR1 and CDR2 are LGHNA and YSLEER. CDR3 loop: CASSQDLPHDGGNTIYF. The CDR3, as DNA: TGCGCCAGCAGCCAAGACCTGCCGCATGACGGTGGAAACACCATATATTTT.

CDR3 bases: TGTGCCACCAGCAGAGTCGCAGGGGGCCTACTCAAAAACATTCAGTACTTC. Translated: CATSRVAGGLLKNIQYF. This chain connects TRBV15 to TRBJ2-4; 8 bases fit TRBD1. The germline V gene has CDR1 LNHNV and CDR2 YYDKDF (reference sequence). The trim removed 1 base at V and 3 bases at J, leaving 8 bases unmatched. This CDR3 comprises 17 residues.

This clonotype was observed a handful of times. J is TRBJ2-4 and V is TRBV10-3; D is ambiguous. Germline V gene sequence: CDR1 ENHRY, CDR2 SYGVKD. Trimming pared 3 bases from V and 1 base from J, leaving 7 bases between. The CDR3 has 14 residues. The chain's CDR3 is CAISERHAKNIQYF. The CDR3 DNA sequence: TGTGCCATCAGTGAAAGACACGCCAAAAACATTCAGTACTTC.

The J gene is TRBJ2-7, the V gene TRBV6-1; TRBD1 or TRBD2 may be the D gene (5 bases each). This CDR3 has 13 amino acids. Deletions cut 6 bases from V and 3 bases from J, with 12 bases between. Germline CDR1 and CDR2: MNHNS and SASEGT. The CDR3 loop reads CASRRDRDYEQYF. CDR3 DNA: TGTGCCAGCAGGAGGGACCGTGACTACGAGCAGTACTTC.

This clonotype has just a few counts. J is TRBJ2-1 and V is TRBV7-2; 9 positions match TRBD2. CDR3 length: 15 residues. Looked up from germline, CDR1 is SGHTA and CDR2 is FQGNSA. J gave up 8 bases and V 8 bases, and 13 bases lay outside the gene matches. The CDR3 bases are TGTGCCAGCGGGGGGCTAGCGGGGACGGACGATGAGCAGTTCTTC. Translating it yields CASGGLAGTDDEQFF.

Of note for this clonotype: An end of the junction does not agree with germline; a read error may underlie this. The chain links TRBV18 to TRBJ2-1; D is unresolved. CDR3 size: 15 residues. Germline CDR1 KGHSH, CDR2 LQKENI. CDR3 DNA sequence: TGTGCCAGCGCACCGACTCTCGGCGCCCACAATGAGCAGTTCTTC. Its protein product is CASAPTLGAHNEQFF. The complete variable domain, with remaining parts taken from reference TRBV18 and TRBJ2-1, reads NAGVMQNPRHLVRRRGQEARLRCSPMKGHSHVYWYRQLPEEGLKFMVYLQKENIIDESGMPKERFSAEFPKEGPSILRIQQVVRGDSAAYFCASAPTLGAHNEQFFGPGTRLTVL.

This clonotype was recorded many times. The genes are TRBV29-1 and TRBJ2-7, with D possibly being TRBD1 or TRBD2 (6 bases each). The CDR3 is made up of 13 amino acids. CDR1 SQVTM and CDR2 ANQGSEA come from the germline V gene. Deletions cut 1 base from V and 2 bases from J, with 9 bases between. In DNA form, the CDR3 reads TGCAGCGTTGAAGGGGGGGCCACCTACGAGCAGTACTTC. Protein product: CSVEGGATYEQYF.

This chain links TRBV11-2 with TRBJ2-1; the D gene is possibly TRBD1 (5 bases). V was trimmed by 5 bases and J by 10 bases, leaving 21 bases between them. Germline V gene data show CDR1 as SGHAT and CDR2 as FQNNGV. This CDR3 has 15 amino acids. CDR3: CASSEERLQAREQFF. DNA of the CDR3: TGTGCCAGCAGCGAAGAGCGCCTACAGGCCCGAGAGCAGTTCTTC.

The J gene is TRBJ2-2, the V gene TRBV29-1, with 10 bases that match TRBD2. The germline gives CDR1 SQVTM, CDR2 ANQGSEA. V shed 5 bases and J 7 bases; nucleotides not matched to a gene: 4. The CDR3 has 13 amino acids. The CDR3 reads CSVWLAGVGELFF. In DNA form, the CDR3 reads TGCAGCGTTTGGCTAGCGGGAGTCGGGGAGCTGTTTTTT.

The rearrangement links TRBV20-1 to TRBJ2-7, with 8 bases aligning to TRBD2. Germline CDR1 DFQATT, CDR2 SNEGSKA (reference sequence). V was pared by 3 bases and J by 3 bases, with 10 bases of the junction left unmatched. The CDR3 covers 15 residues. The CDR3 sequence: CSARSSGGLLYEQYF. The CDR3 DNA reads as TGCAGTGCTAGGTCCTCGGGAGGGTTACTCTACGAGCAGTACTTC.

CDR3 DNA sequence: TGTGCCACCAGTGATTTTCTAGCGGGAGCAAATGAGCAGTTCTTC. Translation: CATSDFLAGANEQFF. This rearrangement joins TRBV24-1 to TRBJ2-1, with 10 bases matching TRBD2. The germline V gene has CDR1 KGHDR and CDR2 SFDVKD. Germline trimming cut 1 base from V and 7 bases from J; bases unmatched to any gene: 3. CDR3 length: 15 amino acids.

This clonotype was seen more than once but under ten times. The genes are TRBV28 and TRBJ1-2; D might be TRBD1 (5 bases). Germline V gives CDR1 MDHEN, CDR2 SYDVKM. CDR3 length: 16 residues. The germline V and J ends were trimmed by 5 bases and 1 base, with 17 bases remaining between them. The CDR3 DNA is TGTGCCAGCAGTCCCCTTGGCAGACAGCTTAACTATGGCTACACCTTC. It codes for CASSPLGRQLNYGYTF.

This clonotype occurred a few times. The V gene is TRBV20-1, the J gene TRBJ2-7; 7 bases line up with TRBD1. CDR3 length: 12 amino acids. Germline V lookup: CDR1 DFQATT, CDR2 SNEGSKA (reference sequence). Unmatched junction bases numbered 5, after V lost 5 bases and J lost 4 bases. The CDR3 loop reads CSADKQGYEQYF. The CDR3, as DNA: TGCAGTGCTGACAAACAGGGGTACGAGCAGTACTTC.

This clonotype was observed a handful of times. The chain has TRBV2 and TRBJ1-5; 7 nucleotides align to TRBD1. The length of the CDR3 is 15 residues. The J segment lost 1 base and the V segment lost 4 bases, leaving 4 bases of the junction unmatched. The germline CDR1 and CDR2 sequences are SNHLY and FYNNEI. Here the CDR3 reads CASSGQGQSNQPQHF. Written as DNA, the CDR3 is TGTGCCAGCAGTGGACAGGGCCAGAGCAATCAGCCCCAGCATTTT.

This clonotype appeared a few times. The chain recombines TRBV7-2 with TRBJ2-5, with TRBD2 matching 10 bases. CDR1 SGHTA and CDR2 FQGNSA come from the germline V gene. Trimming took 1 base from V and 3 from J; bases not matched to a gene: 5. This CDR3 comprises 16 residues. CDR3: CASSLVMGLAKETQYF. The CDR3 region has the DNA TGTGCCAGCAGCTTAGTGATGGGACTAGCGAAAGAGACCCAGTACTTC.

The chain has TRBV20-1 and TRBJ2-1; TRBD2 aligns across 10 bases. This CDR3 region has 13 residues. J gave up 7 bases and V 8 bases, and 8 bases lay outside the gene matches. The germline gives CDR1 DFQATT, CDR2 SNEGSKA (reference sequence). CDR3 in DNA: TGCAGTTTTTCGGGTAGCGGGGGGAATGAGCAGTTCTTC. Amino acids: CSFSGSGGNEQFF.

The V call is TRBV25-1, the J call TRBJ1-1; D unclear. Germline values: CDR1 MGHDK, CDR2 SYGVNS. The ends were cut back, 3 bases at V and 5 bases at J, with 10 bases in the middle. The CDR3 has 13 residues. This chain's CDR3 is CASSDRLRTEAFF. DNA for the CDR3: TGTGCCAGCAGTGACCGTTTAAGGACTGAAGCTTTCTTT.

The chain recombines TRBV20-1 with TRBJ2-3; no reliable D call. Germline assignment: CDR1 DFQATT and CDR2 SNEGSKA (reference sequence). V lost 6 bases to trimming and J lost 1 base, with 14 bases between them. This CDR3 contains 14 residues. The CDR3 DNA reads TGCAGTGCCACCCGGGCCGGGCGCACAGATACGCAGTATTTT. Its protein product is CSATRAGRTDTQYF.

The sample holds many counts of this clonotype. V is TRBV20-1 and J is TRBJ2-7; tentative D call: TRBD2 (6 bases). Trimming shortened V by 3 bases and J by 6 bases, and 18 bases separated the two germline ends. Germline CDR1 is DFQATT and CDR2 is SNEGSKA (reference sequence). The CDR3 contains 14 residues. The CDR3 spells CSASRTGVISEQYF. The CDR3 DNA reads as TGCAGTGCTAGTCGAACGGGAGTTATCAGCGAGCAGTACTTC.

As regards this clonotype: A junction end diverges from the germline sequence, so it may reflect a read error. The J gene is TRBJ2-1, the V gene TRBV18; 7 nucleotides agree with TRBD1. CDR3 length: 13 residues. Per the germline V gene, CDR1 is KGHSH and CDR2 is LQKENI. The CDR3 sequence: CASSPGQHNEHFF. The DNA of the CDR3 is TGTGCCAGCTCACCGGGACAGCACAATGAGCACTTCTTC. Using reference TRBV18 and TRBJ2-1 for the parts outside the CDR3, the full variable domain is NAGVMQNPRHLVRRRGQEARLRCSPMKGHSHVYWYRQLPEEGLKFMVYLQKENIIDESGMPKERFSAEFPKEGPSILRIQQVVRGDSAAYFCASSPGQHNEHFFGPGTRLTVL.

This rearrangement joins TRBV2 to TRBJ2-3; D is perhaps TRBD1 or TRBD2 (5 bases each). The V gene's germline CDR1 is SNHLY and CDR2 FYNNEI. Trimming left V 9 bases short and J 8 bases short, with 24 bases between. The CDR3 contains 15 residues. CDR3 DNA: TGTGCCAGTAGACTCAGGGACCAACAGTCCGGTACGCAGTATTTT. Translated, it gives CASRLRDQQSGTQYF.

This clonotype was picked up many times. The rearrangement joins TRBV4-1 to TRBJ2-6; D is unclear. Germline CDR1 reads MGHRA; CDR2 reads YSYEKL. Trimming pared 4 bases from V and 2 bases from J, leaving 3 bases between. There are 13 residues in the CDR3. The CDR3 spells CASSPAGANVLTF. CDR3 sequence (DNA): TGCGCCAGCAGCCCCGCTGGGGCCAACGTCCTGACTTTC.

This clonotype was seen a handful of times. The chain joins TRBV6-2 or TRBV6-3 to TRBJ1-2; D call uncertain. V lost 5 bases and J 6 bases, leaving 16 bases between the germline ends. Germline lookup yields CDR1 MNHEY and CDR2 SVGEGT. The CDR3 length is 14 residues. This chain's CDR3 is CASSRLPDGDGYTF. CDR3 bases: TGTGCCAGCAGTCGACTGCCGGACGGAGATGGCTACACCTTC.

This clonotype came up a few times. J is TRBJ2-5 and V is TRBV18, with unresolved D. V was trimmed by 3 bases and J by 2 bases, leaving 7 bases between them. The germline CDR1 and CDR2 sequences are KGHSH and LQKENI. There are 13 residues in the CDR3. CDR3 amino acids: CASSPQRQETQYF. DNA of the CDR3: TGTGCCAGCTCACCGCAGAGGCAAGAGACCCAGTACTTC.

This clonotype was counted at least ten times. The V gene is TRBV12-3 or TRBV12-4, the J gene TRBJ2-5, with D possibly TRBD2 on 5 matching bases. Between the trimmed V and J ends, which lost 8 bases and 7 bases, there was a span of 11 bases. The CDR3 length is 11 residues. The CDR3 DNA reads as TGTGCCAGCGGACCAGAGGGGACCCAGTACTTC. As protein: CASGPEGTQYF.

This clonotype has ten or more counts. J is TRBJ2-1 and V is TRBV12-3 or TRBV12-4, with 13 bases fitting TRBD2. The junction had 6 bases not matched to a gene; V was cut back by 3 bases and J by 7 bases. The CDR3 runs to 16 residues. CDR3 sequence (DNA): TGTGCCAGCAGTTTCCTCACTAGCGGGAGGGGTAATGAGCAGTTCTTC. This codes for CASSFLTSGRGNEQFF.

The chain couples TRBV11-2 to TRBJ2-7; 13 nucleotides line up with TRBD2. The junction had 12 bases not matched to a gene; V was cut back by 4 bases and J by 0 bases. There are 19 residues in the CDR3. The germline CDR1 and CDR2 sequences are SGHAT and FQNNGV. The CDR3 nucleotides are TGTGCCAGCAGCTCTGCGACTAGCGGGAGGTCTGGCTCCTCCTACGAGCAGTACTTC. Its protein is CASSSATSGRSGSSYEQYF.

This clonotype was seen a few times. The chain couples TRBV20-1 to TRBJ2-5, with TRBD2 matching over 14 bases. Germline CDR1 and CDR2: DFQATT and SNEGSKA (reference sequence). This CDR3 contains 18 residues. The junction had 13 bases not matched to a gene; V was cut back by 0 bases and J by 7 bases. The CDR3 DNA sequence: TGCAGTGCTAGAGATGATCCGGGACTAGCGGGAGCGGTGAGGACCCAGTACTTC. This translates into CSARDDPGLAGAVRTQYF.

This clonotype has just a few counts. This sequence joins TRBV30 and TRBJ2-7; D is uncertain. CDR1 GTSNPN and CDR2 SVGIG come from the germline V gene (reference sequence). V gave up 4 bases and J gave up 2 bases, with 9 bases separating them. CDR3 size: 12 residues. The CDR3: CAWTLYPYEQYF. DNA of the CDR3: TGTGCCTGGACCCTTTACCCCTACGAGCAGTACTTC.